This passage covers 27 T cell receptor beta chains from one sample sequenced in a study of blood T cell repertoires in COVID-19. This table comes from immunoSEQ multiplex PCR, and its TCRdb copy is limited to in-frame clones, with some not included. The sample has about 87,000 clones, approximately 86% seen once. The sample comprised peripheral blood. Receptors originate from a man between 40 and 49 years old with acute or convalescent COVID-19.

CDR3 bases: TGTGCCTGGAGTTCGGGACACTTAGCTTTCTTT. Amino acid sequence: CAWSSGHLAFF. V usage is TRBV30 and J usage is TRBJ1-1; D is perhaps TRBD1 (6 bases). The CDR3 is 11 amino acids. Trimming took off 2 bases at V and 10 bases at J, with 11 bases between the two ends. Germline lookup yields CDR1 GTSNPN and CDR2 SVGIG (reference sequence).

V usage is TRBV7-9 and J usage is TRBJ1-3; 12 nucleotides align to TRBD1. This CDR3 is 16 amino acids long. In germline, CDR1 is SEHNR, CDR2 FQNEAQ (reference sequence). V shed 4 bases and J 1 base; nucleotides not matched to a gene: 2. CDR3 in DNA: TGTGCCAGCAGCTCGGGACAGGGGGCTTCTGGAAACACCATATATTTT. Protein sequence: CASSSGQGASGNTIYF.

CDR3 loop: CASSHFNYGYTF. The CDR3, as DNA: TGTGCCAGCAGTCATTTTAACTATGGCTACACCTTC. The rearrangement links TRBV7-2 to TRBJ1-2; the D is unclear. The CDR3 is 12 residues long. The V end lost 6 bases, the J end lost 1 base, and 6 bases lay between the germline ends. Germline V gene lookup returns CDR1 SGHTA and CDR2 FQGNSA.

The CDR3 nucleotides read TGTGCCAGCAGCTTAGACGGGGTCGACACCCTCCACTTT. This encodes CASSLDGVDTLHF. The J gene is TRBJ1-6, the V gene TRBV7-9, with unresolved D. The CDR3 contains 13 residues. Germline CDR1 and CDR2: SEHNR and FQNEAQ (reference sequence). The germline V and J ends were trimmed by 1 base and 14 bases, with 12 bases remaining between them. The full variable domain, completed using reference TRBV7-9 and TRBJ1-6, is DTGVSQNPRHKITKRGQNVTFRCDPISEHNRLYWYRQTLGQGPEFLTYFQNEAQLEKSRLLSDRFSAERPKGSFSTLEIQRTEQGDSAMYLCASSLDGVDTLHFGNGTRLTVT.

This clone was detected a few times. CDR3 DNA sequence: TGTGCCAGCACCCCCGGGTCCACTGAAGCTTTCTTT. As protein: CASTPGSTEAFF. The rearrangement joins TRBV12-3 or TRBV12-4 to TRBJ1-1; D gene unclear. The V end was cut by 7 bases, the J end by 4 bases, with 10 bases between. The CDR3 sequence is 12 residues long.

The sample holds one count of this clone. The chain uses TRBV19 and TRBJ2-1; D possibly corresponds to TRBD1 (6 bases). This CDR3 comprises 16 residues. In germline, CDR1 is LNHDA, CDR2 SQIVND (reference sequence). The V end lost 2 bases, the J end lost 4 bases, and 15 bases lay between the germline ends. The CDR3 nucleotides read TGTGCCAGTAGTATATTACGGGACACCTTTTACAATGAGCAGTTCTTC. Its translation: CASSILRDTFYNEQFF.

V gene TRBV11-2 combines with J gene TRBJ2-7, with TRBD1 matching 7 bases. The J segment lost 6 bases and the V segment lost 6 bases, leaving 8 bases of the junction unmatched. This CDR3 has 13 residues. Germline CDR1 reads SGHAT; CDR2 reads FQNNGV. The CDR3: CASSPDRAGEQYF. CDR3 sequence (DNA): TGTGCCAGCAGTCCTGACAGGGCGGGCGAGCAGTACTTC. The variable domain in full, completed from reference TRBV11-2 and TRBJ2-7, reads EAGVAQSPRYKIIEKRQSVAFWCNPISGHATLYWYQQILGQGPKLLIQFQNNGVVDDSQLPKDRFSAERLKGVDSTLKIQPAKLEDSAVYLCASSPDRAGEQYFGPGTRLTVT.

The V gene is TRBV3-1 (or the pseudogene TRBV3-2), the J gene TRBJ2-2; 7 positions match TRBD2. Germline-derived CDR1 and CDR2 are LGHDT and YNNKEL (reference sequence). The ends lost 4 bases at V and 4 bases at J; junction bases unmatched: 12. The length of the CDR3 is 17 residues. The CDR3 protein is CASSPSDAGDGTGELFF. CDR3 DNA: TGTGCCAGCAGCCCGAGCGACGCGGGAGATGGCACCGGGGAGCTGTTTTTT.

The chain carries TRBV5-6 and TRBJ1-2; tentatively, D is TRBD1 (6 bases). CDR3 length: 15 amino acids. V lost 3 bases and J 3 bases, leaving 15 bases between the germline ends. Germline V gives CDR1 SGHDT, CDR2 YYEEEE. CDR3: CASSSGFPGDYGYTF. DNA for the CDR3: TGTGCCAGCAGCTCGGGCTTTCCAGGGGACTATGGCTACACCTTC.

The chain combines TRBV7-2 with TRBJ1-1; D is unclear. The V and J ends lost 6 bases and 4 bases respectively, with 12 bases between them. Looked up from germline, CDR1 is SGHTA and CDR2 is FQGNSA. This CDR3 region has 13 residues. In nucleotides, the CDR3 is TGTGCCAGCAGTCCGTATGGGCCCACTGAAGCTTTCTTT. This translates into CASSPYGPTEAFF.

The V and J genes are TRBV27 and TRBJ1-3; TRBD1 matches 9 bases. The CDR3 sequence is 13 residues long. Per germline, CDR1 MNHEY and CDR2 SMNVEV (reference sequence). Unmatched junction bases numbered 4, after V lost 4 bases and J lost 9 bases. CDR3 bases: TGTGCCAGCAGTTCACAGGGGGCAGGCACCATATATTTT. Translation gives CASSSQGAGTIYF.

The chain joins TRBV12-3 or TRBV12-4 to TRBJ1-6; 7 bases line up with TRBD1. The CDR3 totals 13 residues. V dropped 10 bases and J dropped 11; count of bases not matched to a gene: 11. CDR3 sequence (DNA): TGTGCCACGTCCCGAGACAGGGTGGCACCCCTCCACTTT. Protein: CATSRDRVAPLHF.

The chain carries TRBV6-5 and TRBJ1-2; no definite D call. Germline V gives CDR1 MNHEY, CDR2 SVGAGI. The CDR3 is made up of 11 amino acids. The V and J ends lost 6 bases and 2 bases respectively, with 4 bases between them. DNA of the CDR3: TGTGCCAGCAGCTTGAACTATGGCTACACCTTC. Encoded protein: CASSLNYGYTF.

The chain has TRBV20-1 and TRBJ2-2; D not resolved. V lost 3 bases and J lost 0, with 8 bases in between. This CDR3 contains 14 residues. Germline V gene lookup returns CDR1 DFQATT and CDR2 SNEGSKA (reference sequence). CDR3: CSASGHSNTGELFF. The DNA of the CDR3 is TGCAGTGCTAGTGGTCACTCGAACACCGGGGAGCTGTTTTTT.

The V and J genes are TRBV27 and TRBJ1-2, with D possibly TRBD1 on 6 matching bases. The CDR3 contains 16 residues. CDR1 and CDR2 (germline): MNHEY, SMNVEV (reference sequence). The V gene lost 3 bases and the J gene lost 1 base, with 15 bases spanning the gap. CDR3 bases: TGTGCCAGCAGTTTTGCCGACAGGATACATAACTATGGCTACACCTTC. Its translation: CASSFADRIHNYGYTF.

The J gene is TRBJ1-1, the V gene TRBV6-1; D might be TRBD1 (5 bases). The V gene's germline CDR1 is MNHNS and CDR2 SASEGT. The CDR3 consists of 14 residues. Trimming took 1 base from V and 2 from J, leaving 8 bases between them. The CDR3 bases are TGTGCCAGCAGTGAAGGGGGGGTAAACACTGAAGCTTTCTTT. Protein product: CASSEGGVNTEAFF.

This chain uses TRBV5-1 with TRBJ2-1; TRBD1 matches 7 bases. The J segment lost 6 bases and the V segment lost 0 bases, leaving 6 bases of the junction unmatched. Germline CDR1 SGHRS, CDR2 YFSETQ. The CDR3 is 15 residues long. The CDR3 nucleotides are TGCGCCAGCAGCTTGGAAAGGGGGCTAGGCAATGAGCAGTTCTTC. Protein: CASSLERGLGNEQFF.

The chain employs TRBV5-4 and TRBJ1-5, with D possibly being TRBD1 (5 bases). V was trimmed by 3 bases and J by 7 bases, leaving 17 bases between them. The CDR3 is 15 amino acids. The germline V gene has CDR1 SGHNT and CDR2 YYREEE (reference sequence). The DNA of the CDR3 is TGTGCCAGCAGCTCCGGGCCAGACAGCGTCCAGCCCCAGCATTTT. This sequence encodes CASSSGPDSVQPQHF. The full variable domain, in which reference TRBV5-4 and TRBJ1-5 provide the parts outside the CDR3, is ETGVTQSPTHLIKTRGQQVTLRCSSQSGHNTVSWYQQALGQGPQFIFQYYREEENGRGNFPPRFSGLQFPNYSSELNVNALELDDSALYLCASSSGPDSVQPQHFGDGTRLSIL.

The chain is built from TRBV6-1 and TRBJ2-7; D may be TRBD1 (5 bases). The CDR3 runs 13 residues. The ends were cut back, 2 bases at V and 7 bases at J, with 12 bases in the middle. Germline CDR1 MNHNS, CDR2 SASEGT. DNA of the CDR3: TGTGCCAGCAGTGAACGTGGGGCGAAAGAGCAGTACTTC. Translated, it gives CASSERGAKEQYF.

The J gene is TRBJ1-2, the V gene TRBV19, with 10 bases that match TRBD1. After removal of 4 bases from V and 3 bases from J, the junction contained 5 bases not matched to a gene. The CDR3 runs 15 residues. In germline, CDR1 is LNHDA, CDR2 SQIVND (reference sequence). CDR3 DNA sequence: TGTGCCAGTAGTACCCCGGGACAGGGGTACTATGGCTACACCTTC. Its protein product is CASSTPGQGYYGYTF.

The CDR3 nucleotides read TGTGCCACCAGCAGAGGTGACAGAAATCAGCCCCAGCATTTT. It specifies CATSRGDRNQPQHF. The rearrangement uses TRBV15 and TRBJ1-5; D possibly corresponds to TRBD1 (5 bases). V was pared by 1 base and J by 4 bases, with 8 bases between. The CDR3 has 14 residues. Per the germline V gene, CDR1 is LNHNV and CDR2 is YYDKDF (reference sequence).

The chain carries TRBV19 and TRBJ2-1; 10 nucleotides agree with TRBD1. The CDR3 length is 15 residues. Germline values: CDR1 LNHDA, CDR2 SQIVND (reference sequence). V lost 5 bases and J lost 2; bases outside the gene matches: 3. The CDR3 sequence is CASSGGQGAYNEQFF. DNA of the CDR3: TGTGCCAGTAGTGGAGGACAGGGGGCCTACAATGAGCAGTTCTTC.

This clone was seen only once. V gene TRBV12-3 or TRBV12-4 combines with J gene TRBJ2-7, with 7 bases fitting TRBD1. Trimming took 5 bases from V and 2 from J; bases not matched to a gene: 0. The CDR3 is 12 residues long. CDR3 loop: CASSGTAYEQYF. The CDR3 DNA follows: TGTGCCAGCAGTGGGACAGCCTACGAGCAGTACTTC.

The chain is built from TRBV5-3 and TRBJ2-3; no firm D call. TRBV5-3 is marked as an open reading frame, function uncertain. The CDR3 sequence is 15 residues long. V was shortened by 5 bases and J by 0 bases, with 13 bases between the two germline ends. The CDR3 loop reads CARRVDASSTDTQYF. The CDR3 DNA is TGTGCCAGAAGGGTAGATGCATCTAGCACAGATACGCAGTATTTT.

The chain joins TRBV7-9 to TRBJ1-1, with unresolved D. The V gene lost 1 base and the J gene lost 0 bases, with 3 bases spanning the gap. This CDR3 region has 13 residues. Germline V gene lookup returns CDR1 SEHNR and CDR2 FQNEAQ (reference sequence). CDR3 coding DNA: TGTGCCAGCAGCTTAGACATGAACACTGAAGCTTTCTTT. Protein product: CASSLDMNTEAFF.

The chain uses TRBV12-3 or TRBV12-4 and TRBJ2-3, with a weak D call TRBD1 (6 bases). V lost 6 bases and J lost 9, with 13 bases in between. This CDR3 is built from 12 residues. CDR3 residues: CASSLVQGTQYF. The CDR3 bases are TGTGCCAGCAGCTTGGTTCAGGGGACGCAGTATTTT.

The J gene is TRBJ2-7, the V gene TRBV30; D remains unclear. V shed 6 bases and J shed 1 base, with 10 bases lying between them. The CDR3 is made up of 12 amino acids. The V gene's germline CDR1 is GTSNPN and CDR2 SVGIG (reference sequence). This CDR3 is CACLTVSYEQYF. CDR3 DNA: TGTGCCTGCCTGACTGTTTCCTACGAGCAGTACTTC.